The 22 T cell receptor beta chains below were found in one sample sequenced in a study of cytomegalovirus exposure and HLA in healthy donors. The method was immunoSEQ multiplex PCR; TCRdb's version includes in-frame clones alone and lacks a portion of them. The top ten hold around 7% of the sample, which has 200,000 or so clones, approximately 80% seen once. Material for sequencing was PBMCs. Receptors originate from a man younger than 35 in good health and CMV-seropositive.

The chain joins TRBV11-1 to TRBJ1-2, with D maybe TRBD1 (6 bases). The V end lost 5 bases, the J end lost 5 bases, and 15 bases lay between the germline ends. This CDR3 is 14 amino acids long. Germline loops: CDR1 SGHAT, CDR2 FQDESV (reference sequence). CDR3 DNA sequence: TGTGCCAGCAGCCTGGAGACAGGTTCTTATGGCTACACCTTC. Its protein is CASSLETGSYGYTF.

The V call is TRBV19, the J call TRBJ2-7; no reliable D call. The CDR3 contains 14 residues. Germline loops: CDR1 LNHDA, CDR2 SQIVND (reference sequence). Trimming cost V 8 bases and J 0 bases, with 14 bases left between them. CDR3 bases: TGTGCCAGTCGGTCGGCAGGAAGCTCCTACGAGCAGTACTTC. Amino acid sequence: CASRSAGSSYEQYF. Full variable domain (remainder filled in from reference TRBV19 and TRBJ2-7): DGGITQSPKYLFRKEGQNVTLSCEQNLNHDAMYWYRQDPGQGLRLIYYSQIVNDFQKGDIAEGYSVSREKKESFPLTVTSAQKNPTAFYLCASRSAGSSYEQYFGPGTRLTVT.

The chain employs TRBV21-1 and TRBJ1-5; no check of the table's D call, TRBD1, against the DNA was made. TRBV21-1 is listed as a pseudogene. CDR3 length: 17 amino acids. In DNA, the CDR3 is TGTGCCAGCAGCACCTCGAACAGGGAAATGGCCAATCAGCCCCAGCATTTT. This translates into CASSTSNREMANQPQHF.

CDR3 in DNA: TGTGCCTGGGGAGGGGACGCTCCGGATCAGCCCCAGCATTTT. It encodes CAWGGDAPDQPQHF. The chain recombines TRBV30 with TRBJ1-5; a weak D match, TRBD1 (5 bases). V lost 5 bases to trimming and J lost 5 bases, with 16 bases between them. There are 14 residues in the CDR3. Germline assignment: CDR1 GTSNPN and CDR2 SVGIG (reference sequence).

The rearrangement uses TRBV27 and TRBJ2-2, with 7 bases identical to TRBD2. The J segment lost 5 bases and the V segment lost 7 bases, leaving 7 bases of the junction unmatched. This CDR3 spans 14 amino acids. Germline V gene sequence: CDR1 MNHEY, CDR2 SMNVEV (reference sequence). The CDR3 sequence is CASTPSGGTGELFF. For the CDR3, the DNA is TGTGCCAGCACCCCCTCGGGGGGAACCGGGGAGCTGTTTTTT.

For this clone: The junction shows a germline mismatch at one end, possibly a read error. The J gene is TRBJ2-7, the V gene TRBV7-2; unclear D gene. Germline V gene sequence: CDR1 SGHTA, CDR2 FQGNSA. The CDR3 loop spans 15 amino acids. Written as DNA, the CDR3 is TGTGCCAGCAGCTTAGAACGGAGCTTCTCCCACGAGCAGTACTTC. It codes for CASSLERSFSHEQYF.

The chain couples TRBV9 to TRBJ2-3, with 10 bases matching TRBD2. The CDR3 extends over 16 amino acids. With 4 bases clipped from V and 3 bases from J, the junction kept 8 bases outside the gene matches. Germline V gene lookup returns CDR1 SGDLS and CDR2 YYNGEE. CDR3 region: CASSTTAGGRTDTQYF. In DNA form, the CDR3 reads TGTGCCAGCAGCACAACAGCGGGAGGGCGTACAGATACGCAGTATTTT.

This clone is a singleton in its sample. The chain combines TRBV27 with TRBJ1-1; TRBD1 is a possible D gene (5 bases). This CDR3 is 16 amino acids long. V was pared by 6 bases and J by 6 bases, with 23 bases between. The germline V gene has CDR1 MNHEY and CDR2 SMNVEV (reference sequence). CDR3 sequence reads: CASSLRGSEGPPEAFF. The CDR3 DNA follows: TGTGCCAGCAGCCTCCGGGGGTCCGAAGGGCCTCCTGAAGCTTTCTTT.

This rearrangement joins TRBV19 to TRBJ2-1; TRBD2 agrees at 14 bases. The germline V gene encodes CDR1 LNHDA and CDR2 SQIVND (reference sequence). Losses at the gene ends were 9 bases for V and 9 bases for J; bases not matched to a gene: 7. This CDR3 comprises 14 residues. CDR3 residues: CARGTSGSPSEQFF. CDR3 nucleotides: TGTGCCAGGGGGACTAGCGGGAGCCCGAGTGAGCAGTTCTTC.

The chain is built from TRBV25-1 and TRBJ2-1, with a possible D match to TRBD2 (5 bases). V was pared by 0 bases and J by 0 bases, with 12 bases between. Per germline, CDR1 MGHDK and CDR2 SYGVNS. The CDR3 has 17 residues. The CDR3 DNA sequence: TGTGCCAGCAGTGAATATCCGGGGTGGAGCTCCTACAATGAGCAGTTCTTC. Protein sequence: CASSEYPGWSSYNEQFF.

Concerning this clone: Other DNA variants within this sample encode the same CDR3. The chain employs TRBV5-1 and TRBJ2-5, with D possibly being TRBD1 (6 bases). The CDR3 extends over 17 amino acids. Germline assignment: CDR1 SGHRS and CDR2 YFSETQ. The V gene lost 0 bases and the J gene lost 4 bases, with 19 bases spanning the gap. The DNA of the CDR3 is TGCGCCAGCAGCTTGGCCCAACGAACAGGGAAACGAGAGACCCAGTACTTC. Translated: CASSLAQRTGKRETQYF.

The V and J genes are TRBV19 and TRBJ2-7; 10 nucleotides line up with TRBD2. The V gene's germline CDR1 is LNHDA and CDR2 SQIVND (reference sequence). The ends lost 5 bases at V and 2 bases at J; junction bases unmatched: 3. This CDR3 is built from 14 residues. CDR3 DNA: TGTGCCAGTAGTCTAGCGGGAGAGACCTACGAGCAGTACTTC. Its protein product is CASSLAGETYEQYF.

The chain carries TRBV7-2 and TRBJ2-7; TRBD2 might be the D (5 bases). Between the trimmed V and J ends, which lost 5 bases and 0 bases, there was a span of 20 bases. Germline V gene data show CDR1 as SGHTA and CDR2 as FQGNSA. CDR3 length: 17 residues. The CDR3 DNA follows: TGTGCCAGCAGCCCCCCGGGTTGGCTTAGCGACTCCTACGAGCAGTACTTC. It translates to CASSPPGWLSDSYEQYF. The full variable domain, in which reference TRBV7-2 and TRBJ2-7 provide the parts outside the CDR3, is GAGVSQSPSNKVTEKGKDVELRCDPISGHTALYWYRQSLGQGLEFLIYFQGNSAPDKSGLPSDRFSAERTGGSVSTLTIQRTQQEDSAVYLCASSPPGWLSDSYEQYFGPGTRLTVT.

The chain uses TRBV15 and TRBJ2-3; possibly TRBD2 for D (6 bases). Germline-derived CDR1 and CDR2 are LNHNV and YYDKDF (reference sequence). Deletions cut 0 bases from V and 4 bases from J, with 11 bases between. The CDR3 is 15 amino acids. The CDR3 bases are TGTGCCACCAGCAGAGAAAGCGGGTTCGCAGATACGCAGTATTTT. Protein sequence: CATSRESGFADTQYF. The full variable domain, in which reference TRBV15 and TRBJ2-3 provide the parts outside the CDR3, is DAMVIQNPRYQVTQFGKPVTLSCSQTLNHNVMYWYQQKSSQAPKLLFHYYDKDFNNEADTPDNFQSRRPNTSFCFLDIRSPGLGDTAMYLCATSRESGFADTQYFGPGTRLTVL.

The chain is built from TRBV28 and TRBJ2-7; 7 bases match TRBD1. The trim removed 5 bases at V and 3 bases at J, leaving 13 bases unmatched. This CDR3 spans 16 amino acids. CDR1 is MDHEN, CDR2 SYDVKM, per germline. This CDR3 reads CASSTTRQGISYEQYF. The CDR3 DNA reads as TGTGCCAGCAGTACAACTAGACAGGGCATCAGCTACGAGCAGTACTTC.

This clone has just one count. V is TRBV9 and J is TRBJ2-3, with 9 bases aligning to TRBD2. V lost 0 bases to trimming and J lost 10 bases; unmatched junction nucleotides: 12. Germline V gene lookup returns CDR1 SGDLS and CDR2 YYNGEE. CDR3 length: 16 residues. For the CDR3, the DNA is TGTGCCAGCAGCGTAGGGGCGGGCGGGAGGGCCGCCGCGCAGTATTTT. It codes for CASSVGAGGRAAAQYF.

The chain joins TRBV5-6 to TRBJ2-3; D remains unclear. Per germline, CDR1 SGHDT and CDR2 YYEEEE. V was shortened by 0 bases and J by 6 bases, with 14 bases between the two germline ends. The CDR3 is made up of 15 amino acids. In nucleotides, the CDR3 is TGTGCCAGCAGCTTGGAGCAGCGCTATCCCGATACGCAGTATTTT. Protein sequence: CASSLEQRYPDTQYF. The full variable domain, its missing parts supplied by reference TRBV5-6 and TRBJ2-3, is DAGVTQSPTHLIKTRGQQVTLRCSPKSGHDTVSWYQQALGQGPQFIFQYYEEEERQRGNFPDRFSGHQFPNYSSELNVNALLLGDSALYLCASSLEQRYPDTQYFGPGTRLTVL.

CDR3 bases: TGTGCCAGCAGCCCCGGGACTCTTGACACCGGGGAGCTGTTTTTT. Translation: CASSPGTLDTGELFF. This sequence joins TRBV11-2 and TRBJ2-2; maybe TRBD2 (6 bases). Germline values: CDR1 SGHAT, CDR2 FQNNGV. V lost 5 bases to trimming and J lost 3 bases, with 13 bases between them. The CDR3 has 15 residues.

J is TRBJ2-7 and V is TRBV2; 8 nucleotides align to TRBD2. This CDR3 region has 16 residues. CDR1 is SNHLY, CDR2 FYNNEI, per germline. Losses at the gene ends were 2 bases for V and 7 bases for J; bases not matched to a gene: 13. This CDR3 is CASSELAGPSSEEQYF. The CDR3, as DNA: TGTGCCAGCAGTGAACTAGCGGGCCCCTCCTCGGAGGAGCAGTACTTC.

This sequence joins TRBV19 and TRBJ1-2; D unresolved. CDR1 is LNHDA and CDR2 is SQIVND in the germline V gene (reference sequence). The CDR3 runs 14 residues. With 8 bases removed from V and 5 bases from J, the gap between germline ends came to 18 bases. CDR3 nucleotides: TGTGCCAGTTGCATCGAGGGAAATAGGTATGGCTACACCTTC. Amino acids: CASCIEGNRYGYTF.

The V and J genes are TRBV7-9 and TRBJ2-7, with 11 bases matching TRBD1. This CDR3 region has 15 residues. The V segment lost 6 bases and the J segment 3 bases; nucleotides outside the gene matches: 7. Per the germline V gene, CDR1 is SEHNR and CDR2 is FQNEAQ (reference sequence). DNA for the CDR3: TGTGCCAGCAGTCGGGGGACAGGGGGTTTCTACGAGCAGTACTTC. As protein: CASSRGTGGFYEQYF. The full variable domain, in which reference TRBV7-9 and TRBJ2-7 provide the parts outside the CDR3, is DTGVSQNPRHKITKRGQNVTFRCDPISEHNRLYWYRQTLGQGPEFLTYFQNEAQLEKSRLLSDRFSAERPKGSFSTLEIQRTEQGDSAMYLCASSRGTGGFYEQYFGPGTRLTVT.

The chain is built from TRBV7-6 and TRBJ2-7; 7 bases are a match to TRBD1. With 5 bases clipped from V and 2 bases from J, the junction kept 9 bases outside the gene matches. Germline assignment: CDR1 SGHVS and CDR2 FNYEAQ. This CDR3 region has 15 residues. This CDR3 reads CASSPLTGTAYEQYF. CDR3 DNA: TGTGCCAGCAGCCCCCTGACCGGGACAGCCTACGAGCAGTACTTC. Filled out from reference TRBV7-6 and TRBJ2-7, the complete variable domain reads GAGVSQSPRYKVTKRGQDVALRCDPISGHVSLYWYRQALGQGPEFLTYFNYEAQQDKSGLPNDRFSAERPEGSISTLTIQRTEQRDSAMYRCASSPLTGTAYEQYFGPGTRLTVT.